This T cell receptor beta chain came from a study of cytomegalovirus exposure and HLA in healthy donors. Study context: In a later analysis, it was reported that the 90 to 150 validation repertoires had been produced on the same platform as the 690 or so repertoires belonging to the first cohort.

Profiling relied on immunoSEQ multiplex PCR, and the TCRdb table lists in-frame clones only, not all of them. The data show approximately 120,000 clones, with around 90% seen just once and roughly 2% held by the top ten. Study results and limitations: Investigators reported 164 TCR beta chains as tied to cytomegalovirus. Confirmation was obtained in vitro that three CMV-associated chains are specific for CMV antigens.

On this clone itself: The antigen remains undetermined.

The CDR3 sequence is 13 residues long. Germline CDR1 reads SGHRS; CDR2 reads YFSETQ. V lost 0 bases, J lost 9 bases, and 12 bases lay in between. The source is a woman younger than 35 in good health and CMV-seronegative. The chain uses TRBV5-1 and TRBJ1-1; D is perhaps TRBD1 (5 bases). Input material: PBMCs. In DNA, the CDR3 is TGCGCCAGCAGCTTGGGCGGGGCCCCCCAAGCTTTCTTT. This encodes CASSLGGAPQAFF. Full variable domain (rest looked up from reference TRBV5-1 and TRBJ1-1): KAGVTQTPRYLIKTRGQQVTLSCSPISGHRSVSWYQQTPGQGLQFLFEYFSETQRNKGNFPGRFSGRQFSNSRSEMNVSTLELGDSALYLCASSLGGAPQAFFGQGTRLTVV.